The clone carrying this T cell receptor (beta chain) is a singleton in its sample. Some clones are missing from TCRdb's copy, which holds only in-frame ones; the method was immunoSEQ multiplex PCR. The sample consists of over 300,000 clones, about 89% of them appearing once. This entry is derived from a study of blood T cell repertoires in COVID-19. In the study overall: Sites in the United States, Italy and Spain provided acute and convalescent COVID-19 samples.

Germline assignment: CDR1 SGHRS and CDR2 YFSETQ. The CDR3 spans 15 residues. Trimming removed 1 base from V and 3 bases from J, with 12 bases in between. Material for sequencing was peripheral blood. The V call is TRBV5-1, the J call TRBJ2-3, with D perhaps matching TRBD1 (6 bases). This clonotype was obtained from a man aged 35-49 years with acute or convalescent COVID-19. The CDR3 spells CASSLLGHATDTQYF. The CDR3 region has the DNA TGCGCCAGCAGCTTGTTGGGACACGCAACAGATACGCAGTATTTT.